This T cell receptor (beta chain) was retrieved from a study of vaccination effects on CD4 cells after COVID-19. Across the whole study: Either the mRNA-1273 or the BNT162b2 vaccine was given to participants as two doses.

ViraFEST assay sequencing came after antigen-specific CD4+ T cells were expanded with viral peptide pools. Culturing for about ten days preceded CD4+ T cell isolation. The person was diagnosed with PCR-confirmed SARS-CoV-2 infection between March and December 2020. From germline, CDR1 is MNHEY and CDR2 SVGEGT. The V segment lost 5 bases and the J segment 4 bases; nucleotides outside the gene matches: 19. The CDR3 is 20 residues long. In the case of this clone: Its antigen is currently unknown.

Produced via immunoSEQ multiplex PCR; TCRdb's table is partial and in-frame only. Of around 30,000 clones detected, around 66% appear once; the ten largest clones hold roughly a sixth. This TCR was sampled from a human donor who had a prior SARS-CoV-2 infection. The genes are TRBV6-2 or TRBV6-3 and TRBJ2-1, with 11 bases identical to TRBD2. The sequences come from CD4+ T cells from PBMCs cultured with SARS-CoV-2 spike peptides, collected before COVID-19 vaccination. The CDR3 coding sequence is TGTGCCAGCAGTCCCTTCCGTGGACTAGCGGGCGCCGGGACTTACAATGAGCAGTTCTTC. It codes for CASSPFRGLAGAGTYNEQFF.